Following are 11 T cell receptor beta chains from one sample sequenced in a study of T cells in localized non-small cell lung cancer. The method was immunoSEQ multiplex PCR; TCRdb's version includes in-frame clones alone and lacks a portion of them. The sample lists 40,000 to 55,000 clones, about three quarters seen once, with roughly 4.9% in the top ten. Specimen: PBMCs, collected before any cancer treatment. These receptors originate from a woman between 35 and 75 years old with stage II lung adenocarcinoma.

The table lists this clone with a few counts. The chain carries TRBV7-6 and TRBJ1-3, with no clear D. Trimming cost V 4 bases and J 0 bases, with 16 bases left between them. This CDR3 is 17 amino acids long. Germline-derived CDR1 and CDR2 are SGHVS and FNYEAQ. The CDR3 coding sequence is TGTGCCAGCAGCTCTTCCCCGGGTCCAAGCTCTGGAAACACCATATATTTT. As protein: CASSSSPGPSSGNTIYF.

The chain combines TRBV5-1 with TRBJ2-5; possibly TRBD2 for D (5 bases). The DNA end lines up better with TRBJ2-7; the J call may be wrong. The CDR3 length is 15 residues. From germline, CDR1 is SGHRS and CDR2 YFSETQ. CDR3 sequence reads: CASSFLSGLSYEQYF. The CDR3 DNA reads TGCGCCAGCAGCTTCTTGAGCGGCCTCTCCTACGAGCAGTACTTC.

This clone was seen a single time. The chain joins TRBV6-5 to TRBJ1-5, with a weak D call TRBD1 (5 bases). V lost 2 bases and J lost 5, with 13 bases in between. The CDR3 covers 15 residues. The germline V gene encodes CDR1 MNHEY and CDR2 SVGAGI. The CDR3 here is CASSYRGDEDQPQHF. CDR3 coding DNA: TGTGCCAGCAGTTACAGGGGTGATGAGGATCAGCCCCAGCATTTT.

The J gene is TRBJ1-1, the V gene TRBV14; 8 nucleotides align to TRBD1. This CDR3 has 17 amino acids. Germline V gene data show CDR1 as SGHDN and CDR2 as FVKESK. Trimming at V came to 1 base and at J to 0 bases, leaving 7 bases not matched to a gene. The DNA of the CDR3 is TGTGCCAGCAGCCAAGCCTCATACAGGGGGTTGAACACTGAAGCTTTCTTT. Residues: CASSQASYRGLNTEAFF.

By frequency in the sample, this clone is medium-sized. The chain uses TRBV10-2 and TRBJ1-1; D unclear. V was pared by 4 bases and J by 0 bases, with 3 bases between. CDR1 is WSHSY, CDR2 SAAADI, per germline. The CDR3 loop spans 12 amino acids. The CDR3 is CASSGMNTEAFF. Written as DNA, the CDR3 is TGCGCCAGCAGTGGAATGAACACTGAAGCTTTCTTT.

The CDR3 protein is CASRTGTGELFF. The CDR3 coding sequence is TGTGCCAGCAGGACAGGCACCGGGGAGCTGTTTTTT. The chain couples TRBV6-1 to TRBJ2-2; D perhaps matches TRBD1 (6 bases). This CDR3 has 12 residues. CDR1 and CDR2 from the germline V gene are MNHNS and SASEGT. The V end lost 6 bases, the J end lost 4 bases, and 6 bases lay between the germline ends.

The CDR3 region is CASSLWGQGKDGELFF. CDR3 DNA: TGTGCCAGTAGTCTATGGGGACAGGGGAAGGACGGGGAGCTGTTTTTT. This chain joins TRBV19 and TRBJ2-2; 10 bases match TRBD1. The CDR3 contains 16 residues. V trimming: 5 bases; J trimming: 7 bases; junction bases outside the gene matches: 10. Germline values: CDR1 LNHDA, CDR2 SQIVND (reference sequence).

This chain links TRBV11-3 with TRBJ2-2; D is uncertain. CDR3 length: 15 amino acids. Trimming stripped 5 bases from V and 1 base from J, with 11 bases between. Germline V lookup: CDR1 SGHNT, CDR2 YENEEA. CDR3 amino acids: CASSPNFLNTGELFF. In nucleotides, the CDR3 is TGTGCCAGCAGCCCCAACTTCTTGAACACCGGGGAGCTGTTTTTT.

The genes are TRBV28 and TRBJ2-5; D remains unclear. V was cut by 8 bases and J by 2 bases, with 21 bases left in between. Looked up from germline, CDR1 is MDHEN and CDR2 is SYDVKM. The CDR3 is 16 amino acids. The CDR3 sequence: CASGPQPRTSQETQYF. CDR3 nucleotides: TGTGCCAGCGGACCCCAGCCCAGGACCAGTCAAGAGACCCAGTACTTC. The full variable domain, rest sourced from reference TRBV28 and TRBJ2-5, is DVKVTQSSRYLVKRTGEKVFLECVQDMDHENMFWYRQDPGLGLRLIYFSYDVKMKEKGDIPEGYSVSREKKERFSLILESASTNQTSMYLCASGPQPRTSQETQYFGPGTRLLVL.

The table lists this clone with a few counts. V is TRBV15 and J is TRBJ1-2; D might be TRBD1 (5 bases). Germline loops: CDR1 LNHNV, CDR2 YYDKDF (reference sequence). Deletions cut 1 base from V and 2 bases from J, with 11 bases between. CDR3 length: 15 amino acids. This CDR3 reads CATSRGAGRNYGYTF. CDR3 DNA sequence: TGTGCCACCAGCAGAGGGGCAGGGAGGAACTATGGCTACACCTTC.

V gene TRBV5-1 combines with J gene TRBJ2-1, with D tentatively TRBD2 (6 bases). The CDR3 totals 15 residues. Trimming shortened V by 7 bases and J by 2 bases, and 16 bases separated the two germline ends. The V gene's germline CDR1 is SGHRS and CDR2 YFSETQ. CDR3 region: CASRLVAGPYNEQFF. CDR3 DNA: TGCGCCAGCCGTCTCGTCGCGGGGCCCTACAATGAGCAGTTCTTC.